Sequencing of this T cell receptor (beta chain) was carried out in a study of beta chain features in type 1 diabetes. Expressed TCRB transcripts got sequenced, as all isolated RNA was reverse transcribed. There were about 3.57 million reads on average in the naive, central memory and regulatory T cell samples. Sequencing used immunoSEQ multiplex PCR; TCRdb keeps in-frame clones, though not all of them. The sample lists just over 600,000 clones; around 15% were seen once. There was one heparinised blood draw per donor, averaging about 120 mL. Each sorted fraction was over 95% pure. This CDR3 spans 15 amino acids. CDR1 and CDR2 (germline): SGHAT, FQDESV (reference sequence). V lost 3 bases to trimming and J lost 5 bases; unmatched junction nucleotides: 5.

The sequencing input was naive CD4+ T cells from blood. The sequence was obtained from a man in his late teens or twenties in good health. V is TRBV11-1 and J is TRBJ2-1; TRBD1 matches at 9 bases. For the CDR3, the DNA is TGTGCCAGCAGCTTTAGACAGGGGGTGCACAATGAGCAGTTCTTC. Encoded protein: CASSFRQGVHNEQFF.